This TCR beta chain emerged from a study of CD8 T cells in ankylosing spondylitis. Overall study findings and caveats: Seemingly characteristic of ankylosing spondylitis blood was a TCR beta motif consisting of about 8 highly homologous variants. Significant enrichment of disease-linked clones was reportedly seen in matched ankylosing spondylitis synovial fluid.

This clonotype has ten or more counts. The target antigen is unknown. Germline V CDR1 and CDR2: DFQATT, SNEGSKA (reference sequence). Trimming cost V 3 bases and J 3 bases, with 12 bases left between them. CDR3 size: 13 residues. Quantitative 5'-RACE with molecular barcodes produced the TCR beta libraries. TCRdb fed the 5' RACE reads into MiXCR, producing one record per CDR3 protein. Of hundreds of thousands of distinct CDR3 sequences in the sample, about 10% were seen once. Material for sequencing was blood, either unsorted or a sorted T cell fraction (not recorded which). The receptor was isolated from a male donor with ankylosing spondylitis. The V and J genes are TRBV20-1 and TRBJ2-7, with a tentative D call TRBD2 (6 bases). The CDR3 region has the DNA TGCAGTGCTAGCCGGGACTCCCGCTACGAGCAGTACTTC. Residues: CSASRDSRYEQYF.